What follows are 10 T cell receptor beta chains derived from one specimen sequenced in a study of T-cell reconstitution after alpha-beta-depleted transplantation in children. Preparation of the TCRbeta library involved a method that used unique molecular identifiers. TCRdb itself ran the PCR reads through MiXCR, one entry per CDR3 protein. The profile shows more than 550,000 distinct CDR3 sequences, roughly a tenth of them singletons. Sequences were derived from PBMCs from the stem cell graft donor, sampled from the stem cell graft. The receptors derive from a human donor who donated a stem cell graft to a child with acute myeloid leukemia.

The chain combines TRBV5-4 with TRBJ2-4; 9 positions agree with TRBD2. Germline V gives CDR1 SGHNT, CDR2 YYREEE (reference sequence). CDR3 length: 19 amino acids. V gave up 4 bases and J gave up 1 base; unmatched junction bases: 15. CDR3 amino acids: CASSLGVAGDTKAKNIQYF. The CDR3 region has the DNA TGTGCCAGCAGCCTGGGGGTAGCGGGAGACACTAAGGCCAAAAACATTCAGTACTTC.

As regards this clonotype: A read error may produce the germline difference seen at one junction end. The gene calls are TRBV5-6 and TRBJ2-7; no clear D gene. The CDR3 contains 8 residues. Germline CDR1 and CDR2: SGHDT and YYEEEE. The CDR3 DNA reads as TGTGCCAGCAGCACGCGGAACTTC. Encoded protein: CASSTRNF.

The chain links TRBV7-9 to TRBJ2-1, with a possible D match to TRBD1 (6 bases). The V end was cut by 3 bases, the J end by 4 bases, with 13 bases between. The germline gives CDR1 SEHNR, CDR2 FQNEAQ (reference sequence). There are 15 residues in the CDR3. The CDR3 DNA reads as TGTGCCAGCAGCTTTTCCCAGGGGACGTACAATGAGCAGTTCTTC. Residues: CASSFSQGTYNEQFF.

The sample holds a few counts of this clonotype. This chain uses TRBV11-1 with TRBJ2-2; possible D gene TRBD2, 5 bases. Trimming took off 3 bases at V and 1 base at J, with 18 bases between the two ends. The CDR3 spans 18 residues. Germline lookup yields CDR1 SGHAT and CDR2 FQDESV (reference sequence). The CDR3 loop reads CASSFPLGGGLNTGELFF. For the CDR3, the DNA is TGTGCCAGCAGCTTTCCTCTCGGAGGCGGCTTGAACACCGGGGAGCTGTTTTTT.

The genes are TRBV6-1 and TRBJ1-2; 9 bases are a match to TRBD1. V dropped 6 bases and J dropped 6; count of bases not matched to a gene: 17. Per germline, CDR1 MNHNS and CDR2 SASEGT. The CDR3 is 17 amino acids. The DNA for the CDR3 is TGTGCCAGCAGCCCAACCGGGACAGGGTTTGGAGCAGATGGCTACACCTTC. It is translated as CASSPTGTGFGADGYTF.

V usage is TRBV29-1 and J usage is TRBJ2-7, with 9 bases that match TRBD2. The V gene end was trimmed by 7 bases and the J gene end by 2 bases; junction bases not matched to a gene: 12. CDR1 and CDR2 from the germline V gene are SQVTM and ANQGSEA. The CDR3 runs to 15 residues. CDR3 sequence reads: CSADIVLAGAYEQYF. In DNA form, the CDR3 reads TGCAGCGCCGACATCGTTTTAGCGGGAGCCTACGAGCAGTACTTC.

This clonotype was seen a handful of times. The chain recombines TRBV11-2 with TRBJ2-7; weak D call: TRBD1 (6 bases). Germline V lookup: CDR1 SGHAT, CDR2 FQNNGV. The CDR3 totals 13 residues. The V and J ends lost 5 bases and 1 base respectively, with 9 bases between them. Here the CDR3 DNA reads TGTGCCAGCAGCCGGGACATATCCTACGAGCAGTACTTC. Amino acids: CASSRDISYEQYF.

This clonotype was recorded a few times. J is TRBJ2-7 and V is TRBV5-1, with D perhaps matching TRBD1 (6 bases). Per germline, CDR1 SGHRS and CDR2 YFSETQ. Trimming removed 4 bases at V and 5 bases at J, with 13 bases between. The CDR3 has 13 residues. The CDR3 DNA sequence: TGCGCCAGCAGCCCAACAGGGAACCACGAGCAGTACTTC. Its protein product is CASSPTGNHEQYF.

In its sample, this clonotype was seen a few times. V gene TRBV7-6 combines with J gene TRBJ2-1; a possible D gene is TRBD2 (5 bases). This CDR3 has 12 amino acids. V dropped 4 bases and J dropped 8 bases, with 9 bases sitting between them. CDR1 and CDR2 (germline): SGHVS, FNYEAQ. The CDR3 DNA reads as TGTGCCAGCAGCTCTAGCTATTATGAGCAGTTCTTC. It encodes CASSSSYYEQFF.

This clonotype appeared many times. The chain recombines TRBV28 with TRBJ2-7; D gene ambiguous. This CDR3 spans 15 amino acids. Germline V gives CDR1 MDHEN, CDR2 SYDVKM. Trimming cost V 6 bases and J 6 bases, with 21 bases left between them. The CDR3 sequence is CASSPTGPAWGEQYF. In DNA form, the CDR3 reads TGTGCCAGCAGCCCAACCGGGCCAGCGTGGGGCGAGCAGTACTTC.